This TCR beta chain came from a study of blood T cell repertoires in COVID-19. Overall study: Acute-phase and convalescent COVID-19 samples originated in the United States, Italy and Spain. Sources were T cells, B-cell-depleted T cells, or PBMCs; the material itself was cDNA or gDNA.

As handled by the study authors: Estimated nucleated cell counts came from reference gene primer amplification. Some clones are missing from TCRdb's copy, which holds only in-frame ones; the method was immunoSEQ multiplex PCR. The DNA gave D and trimming, while V, J and clone size come from that table. There are approximately 200,000 clones in the sample; about nine tenths occur only once, and less than 3% lies in the top ten. CDR1 is SNHLY and CDR2 is FYNNEI in the germline V gene. The CDR3 length is 15 residues. V was pared by 4 bases and J by 6 bases, with 18 bases between. The clonotype was recovered from a woman in her fifties or sixties with acute or convalescent COVID-19. The specimen was peripheral blood. V usage is TRBV2 and J usage is TRBJ1-2; D might be TRBD1 (5 bases). The CDR3 DNA is TGTGCCAGCAGTGGAGCGGGGGAGGAGTGGGATGGCTACACCTTC. Translating it yields CASSGAGEEWDGYTF.